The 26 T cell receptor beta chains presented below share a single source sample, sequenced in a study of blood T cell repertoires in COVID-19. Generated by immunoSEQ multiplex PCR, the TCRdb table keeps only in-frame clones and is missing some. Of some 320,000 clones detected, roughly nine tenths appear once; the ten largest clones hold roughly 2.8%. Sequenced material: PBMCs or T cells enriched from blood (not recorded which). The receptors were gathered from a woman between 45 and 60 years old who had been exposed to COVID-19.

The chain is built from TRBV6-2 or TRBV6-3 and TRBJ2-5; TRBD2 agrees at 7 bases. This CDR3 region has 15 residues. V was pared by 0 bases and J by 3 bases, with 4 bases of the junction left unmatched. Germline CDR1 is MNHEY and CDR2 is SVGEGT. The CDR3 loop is CASSYSIGREETQYF. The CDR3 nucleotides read TGTGCCAGCAGTTACTCGATTGGGAGGGAAGAGACCCAGTACTTC.

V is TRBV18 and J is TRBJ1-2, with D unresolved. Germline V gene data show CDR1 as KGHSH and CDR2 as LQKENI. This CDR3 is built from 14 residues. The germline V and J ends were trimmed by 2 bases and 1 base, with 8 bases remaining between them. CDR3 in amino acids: CASSPSDFNYGYTF. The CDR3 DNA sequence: TGTGCCAGCTCACCATCAGACTTTAACTATGGCTACACCTTC.

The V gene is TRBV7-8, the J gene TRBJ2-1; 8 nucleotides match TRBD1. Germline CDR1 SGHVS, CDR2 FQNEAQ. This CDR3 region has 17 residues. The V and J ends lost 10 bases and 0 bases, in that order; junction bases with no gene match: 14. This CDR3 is CATRTSRGLSSYNEQFF. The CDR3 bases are TGTGCCACCAGAACCTCCAGGGGGCTCAGCTCCTACAATGAGCAGTTCTTC.

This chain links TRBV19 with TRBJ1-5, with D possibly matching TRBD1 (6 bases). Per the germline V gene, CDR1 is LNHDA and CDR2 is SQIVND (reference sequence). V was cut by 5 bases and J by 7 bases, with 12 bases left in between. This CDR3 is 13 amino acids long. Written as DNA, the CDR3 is TGTGCCAGTAGTTCGGGGGGCGTGCAGCCCCAGCATTTT. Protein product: CASSSGGVQPQHF.

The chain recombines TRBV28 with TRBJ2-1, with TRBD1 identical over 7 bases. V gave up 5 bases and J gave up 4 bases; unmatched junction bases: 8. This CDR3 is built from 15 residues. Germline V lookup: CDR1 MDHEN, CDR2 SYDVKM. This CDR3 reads CASSTWGRGYNEQFF. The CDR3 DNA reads TGTGCCAGCAGTACGTGGGGCAGGGGGTACAATGAGCAGTTCTTC.

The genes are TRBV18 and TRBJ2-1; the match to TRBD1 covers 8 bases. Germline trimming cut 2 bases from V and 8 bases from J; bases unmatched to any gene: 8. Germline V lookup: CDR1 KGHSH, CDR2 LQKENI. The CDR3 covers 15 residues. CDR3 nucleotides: TGTGCCAGCTCACCAATGACAGACAGGGGATATGAGCAGTTCTTC. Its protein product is CASSPMTDRGYEQFF.

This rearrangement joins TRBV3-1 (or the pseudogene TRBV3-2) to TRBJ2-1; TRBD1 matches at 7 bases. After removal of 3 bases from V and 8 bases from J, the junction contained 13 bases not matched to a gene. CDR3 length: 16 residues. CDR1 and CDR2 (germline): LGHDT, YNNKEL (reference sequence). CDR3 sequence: CASSQSSGTVFHEQFF. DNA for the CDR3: TGTGCCAGCAGCCAGTCATCCGGGACAGTTTTTCATGAGCAGTTCTTC.

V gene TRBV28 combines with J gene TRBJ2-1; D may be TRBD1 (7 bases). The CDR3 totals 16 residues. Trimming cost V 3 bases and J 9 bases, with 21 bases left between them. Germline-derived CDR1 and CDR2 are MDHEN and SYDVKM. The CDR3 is CASSLEGALPSGEQFF. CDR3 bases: TGTGCCAGCAGTTTGGAGGGGGCCCTCCCCTCGGGTGAGCAGTTCTTC. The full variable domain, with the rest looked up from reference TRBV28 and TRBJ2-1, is DVKVTQSSRYLVKRTGEKVFLECVQDMDHENMFWYRQDPGLGLRLIYFSYDVKMKEKGDIPEGYSVSREKKERFSLILESASTNQTSMYLCASSLEGALPSGEQFFGPGTRLTVL.

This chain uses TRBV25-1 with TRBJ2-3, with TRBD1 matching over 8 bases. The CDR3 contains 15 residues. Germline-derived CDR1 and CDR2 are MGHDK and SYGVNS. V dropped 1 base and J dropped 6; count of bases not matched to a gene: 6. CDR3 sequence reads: CASSEWAGGADTQYF. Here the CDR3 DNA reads TGTGCCAGCAGTGAATGGGCAGGGGGCGCGGATACGCAGTATTTT.

The CDR3 here is CSVATGTGSNEKLFF. Written as DNA, the CDR3 is TGCAGCGTCGCGACAGGGACTGGATCTAATGAAAAACTGTTTTTT. V gene TRBV29-1 combines with J gene TRBJ1-4, with 7 bases that match TRBD1. Germline trimming cut 6 bases from V and 3 bases from J; bases unmatched to any gene: 10. This CDR3 is built from 15 residues. The germline V gene has CDR1 SQVTM and CDR2 ANQGSEA. The full variable domain, its missing parts supplied by reference TRBV29-1 and TRBJ1-4, is SAVISQKPSRDICQRGTSLTIQCQVDSQVTMMFWYRQQPGQSLTLIATANQGSEATYESGFVIDKFPISRPNLTFSTLTVSNMSPEDSSIYLCSVATGTGSNEKLFFGSGTQLSVL.

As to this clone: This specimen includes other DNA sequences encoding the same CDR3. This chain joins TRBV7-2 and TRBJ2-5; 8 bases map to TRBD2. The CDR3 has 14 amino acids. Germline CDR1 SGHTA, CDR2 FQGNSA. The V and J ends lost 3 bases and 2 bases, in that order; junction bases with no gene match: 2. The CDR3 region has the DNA TGTGCCAGCAGCTTCGGGGGGGTTCAAGAGACCCAGTACTTC. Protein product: CASSFGGVQETQYF. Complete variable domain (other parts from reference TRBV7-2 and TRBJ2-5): GAGVSQSPSNKVTEKGKDVELRCDPISGHTALYWYRQSLGQGLEFLIYFQGNSAPDKSGLPSDRFSAERTGGSVSTLTIQRTQQEDSAVYLCASSFGGVQETQYFGPGTRLLVL.

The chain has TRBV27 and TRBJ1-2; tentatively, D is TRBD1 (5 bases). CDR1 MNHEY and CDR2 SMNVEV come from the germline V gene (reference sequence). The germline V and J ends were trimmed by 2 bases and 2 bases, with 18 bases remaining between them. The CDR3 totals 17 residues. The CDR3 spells CASSLGGAHLINYGYTF. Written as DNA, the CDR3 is TGTGCCAGCAGTTTAGGAGGGGCTCACCTGATAAACTATGGCTACACCTTC.

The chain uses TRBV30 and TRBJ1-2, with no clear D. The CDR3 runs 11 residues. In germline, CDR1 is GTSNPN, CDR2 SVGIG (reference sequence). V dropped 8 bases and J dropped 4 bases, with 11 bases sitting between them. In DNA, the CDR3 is TGTGCCGGGCGGGGAGGCTATGGCTACACCTTC. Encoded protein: CAGRGGYGYTF.

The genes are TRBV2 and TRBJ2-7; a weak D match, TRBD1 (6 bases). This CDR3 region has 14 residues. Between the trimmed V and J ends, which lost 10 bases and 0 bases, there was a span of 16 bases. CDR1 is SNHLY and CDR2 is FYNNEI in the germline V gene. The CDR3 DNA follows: TGTGCCACTCATTTGGACAGAAGCTCCTACGAGCAGTACTTC. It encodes CATHLDRSSYEQYF. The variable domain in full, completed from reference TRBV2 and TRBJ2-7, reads EPEVTQTPSHQVTQMGQEVILRCVPISNHLYFYWYRQILGQKVEFLVSFYNNEISEKSEIFDDQFSVERPDGSNFTLKIRSTKLEDSAMYFCATHLDRSSYEQYFGPGTRLTVT.

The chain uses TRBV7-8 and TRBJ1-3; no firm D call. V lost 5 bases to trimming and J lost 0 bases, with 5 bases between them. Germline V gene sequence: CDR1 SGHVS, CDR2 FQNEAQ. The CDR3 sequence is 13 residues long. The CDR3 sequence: CASSRSSGNTIYF. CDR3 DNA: TGTGCCAGCAGCCGGAGCTCTGGAAACACCATATATTTT. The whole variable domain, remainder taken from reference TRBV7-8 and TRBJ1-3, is GAGVSQSPRYKVAKRGQDVALRCDPISGHVSLFWYQQALGQGPEFLTYFQNEAQLDKSGLPSDRFFAERPEGSVSTLKIQRTQQEDSAVYLCASSRSSGNTIYFGEGSWLTVV.

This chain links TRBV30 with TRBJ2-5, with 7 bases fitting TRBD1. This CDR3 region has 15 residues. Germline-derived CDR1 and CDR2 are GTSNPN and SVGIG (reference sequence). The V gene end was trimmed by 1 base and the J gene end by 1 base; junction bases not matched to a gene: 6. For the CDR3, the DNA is TGTGCCTGGAGTGGGTGGGACAGCATCCAAGAGACCCAGTACTTC. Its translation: CAWSGWDSIQETQYF.

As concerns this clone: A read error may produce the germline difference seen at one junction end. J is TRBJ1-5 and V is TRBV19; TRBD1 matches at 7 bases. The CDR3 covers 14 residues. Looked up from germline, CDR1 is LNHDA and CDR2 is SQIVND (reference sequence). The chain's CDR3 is CASSIDRVTQPQHF. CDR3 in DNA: TGTGCCAGTAGCATAGACAGGGTGACTCAGCCCCAGCATTTT.

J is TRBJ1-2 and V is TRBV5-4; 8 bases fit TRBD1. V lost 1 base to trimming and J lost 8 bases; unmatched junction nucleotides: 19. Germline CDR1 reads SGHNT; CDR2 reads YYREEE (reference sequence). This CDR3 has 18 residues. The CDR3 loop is CASSLKLGGQGDKEGYTF. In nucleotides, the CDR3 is TGTGCCAGCAGCTTGAAGTTGGGAGGACAGGGAGATAAGGAGGGCTACACCTTC.

The CDR3 coding sequence is TGTGCCAGCAGCTTAGGCGCAGGGGCCTACAATGAGCAGTTCTTC. It codes for CASSLGAGAYNEQFF. The chain combines TRBV7-9 with TRBJ2-1, with TRBD1 as a possible D gene (6 bases). The germline V gene encodes CDR1 SEHNR and CDR2 FQNEAQ (reference sequence). The CDR3 contains 15 residues. Trimming cost V 1 base and J 2 bases, with 9 bases left between them.

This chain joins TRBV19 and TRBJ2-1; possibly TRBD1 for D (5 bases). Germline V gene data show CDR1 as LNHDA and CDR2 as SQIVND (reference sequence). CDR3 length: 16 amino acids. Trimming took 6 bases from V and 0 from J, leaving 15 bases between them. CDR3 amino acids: CASSTDWGGSYNEQFF. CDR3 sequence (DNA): TGTGCCAGTAGCACCGACTGGGGCGGCTCCTACAATGAGCAGTTCTTC.

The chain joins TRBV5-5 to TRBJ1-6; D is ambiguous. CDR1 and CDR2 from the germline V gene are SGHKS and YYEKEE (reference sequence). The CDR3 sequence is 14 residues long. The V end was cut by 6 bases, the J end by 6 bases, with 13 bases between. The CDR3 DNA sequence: TGTGCCAGCACCCCCGCGCGGGTTAATTCACCCCTCCACTTT. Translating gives CASTPARVNSPLHF. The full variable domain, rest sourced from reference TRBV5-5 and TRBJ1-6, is DAGVTQSPTHLIKTRGQQVTLRCSPISGHKSVSWYQQVLGQGPQFIFQYYEKEERGRGNFPDRFSARQFPNYSSELNVNALLLGDSALYLCASTPARVNSPLHFGNGTRLTVT.

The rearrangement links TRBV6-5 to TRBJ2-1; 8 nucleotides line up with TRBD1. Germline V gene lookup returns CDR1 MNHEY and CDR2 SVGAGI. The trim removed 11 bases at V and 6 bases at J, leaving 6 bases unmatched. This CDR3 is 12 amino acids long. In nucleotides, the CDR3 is TGTGCCGTTCAGGGGGCGGGCAATGAGCAGTTCTTC. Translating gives CAVQGAGNEQFF.

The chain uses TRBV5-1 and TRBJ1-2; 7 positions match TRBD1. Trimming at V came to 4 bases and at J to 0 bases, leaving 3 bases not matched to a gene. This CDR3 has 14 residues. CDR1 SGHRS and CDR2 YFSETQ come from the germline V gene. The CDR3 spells CASSPGQSNYGYTF. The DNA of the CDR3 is TGCGCCAGCAGCCCGGGACAGTCTAACTATGGCTACACCTTC.

Here the CDR3 reads CASSLSQNQPQHF. CDR3 nucleotide sequence: TGTGCCAGCAGTTTATCCCAAAATCAGCCCCAGCATTTT. V gene TRBV27 combines with J gene TRBJ1-5, with D unresolved. The CDR3 consists of 13 residues. With 0 bases removed from V and 4 bases from J, the gap between germline ends came to 4 bases. Germline V gene sequence: CDR1 MNHEY, CDR2 SMNVEV (reference sequence).

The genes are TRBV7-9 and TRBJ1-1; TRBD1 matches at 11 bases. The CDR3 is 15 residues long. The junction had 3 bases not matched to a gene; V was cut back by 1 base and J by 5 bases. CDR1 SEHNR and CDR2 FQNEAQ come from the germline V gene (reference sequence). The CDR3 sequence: CASSLEGQGGTEAFF. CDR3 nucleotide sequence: TGTGCCAGCAGCTTAGAGGGACAGGGGGGAACTGAAGCTTTCTTT.

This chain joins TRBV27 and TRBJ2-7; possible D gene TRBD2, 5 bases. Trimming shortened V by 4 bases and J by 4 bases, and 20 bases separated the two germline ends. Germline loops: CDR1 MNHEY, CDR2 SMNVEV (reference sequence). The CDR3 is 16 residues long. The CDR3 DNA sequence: TGTGCCAGCAGTTCCCCCCAACGGGGTTCCAAGTACGAGCAGTACTTC. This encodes CASSSPQRGSKYEQYF.